This TCR beta chain was observed in a study of shared clonotypes between healthy human individuals. Background on the study: The study used three CD4 naive, three CD4 memory, two CD8 naive and one CD8 memory plate per donor. Whole-study findings and limits: Four donors shared about 4.8% of their naive CD4 clonotypes.

For this clone: Its antigen is unknown.

Germline assignment: CDR1 LNHDA and CDR2 SQIVND (reference sequence). V lost 5 bases and J lost 5, with 12 bases in between. CDR3 length: 13 residues. Sequencing was performed with immunoSEQ multiplex PCR; in TCRdb, only in-frame clones are kept and a portion is missing. The repertoire holds about a million clones, with about 72% as singletons. The V call is TRBV19, the J call TRBJ1-1; D gene ambiguous. Sequencing input: memory CD4+ T cells from PBMCs. Subset denoted: CD45RA-negative fraction. The receptor comes from a man between 18 and 29 years old in good health. Some clones in this sample may be carry-over from other donors' samples. CDR3 nucleotides: TGTGCCAGTAGTCGGATTCCGGGGACTGAAGCTTTCTTT. It codes for CASSRIPGTEAFF.